A single sample gave rise to the 29 T cell receptor beta chains below, sequenced in a study of beta chain features in type 1 diabetes. The study's findings and limits: For Type 1 diabetes patients, all four CD4+ subsets carried TCRB CDR3s that were moderately but significantly shorter.

Their target antigens are unknown. The investigators reverse transcribed all of the isolated RNA, so they sequenced expressed TCRB transcripts. Here immunoSEQ multiplex PCR was the method, and the copy in TCRdb shows in-frame clones only, minus some. The repertoire has about 650,000 clones, 9.5% to 15% of them found once; the top ten carry 0.095% to 0.15%. Specimen: naive CD4+ T cells from blood. The receptor set was obtained from a man between 25 and 39 years old with type 1 diabetes.

This clone showed up just a few times. The gene calls are TRBV4-2 and TRBJ2-3; no clear D gene. Germline V gene sequence: CDR1 LGHNA, CDR2 YNFKEQ. V was cut by 0 bases and J by 4 bases, with 11 bases left in between. The CDR3 runs 15 residues. CDR3 in DNA: TGTGCCAGCAGCCAAGAAATAAGGTCTCCAGATACGCAGTATTTT. This encodes CASSQEIRSPDTQYF.

As concerns this clone: Distinct nucleotide sequences in the sample also encode this CDR3. The V and J genes are TRBV29-1 and TRBJ1-3; 8 positions match TRBD1. CDR3 size: 13 residues. The V gene's germline CDR1 is SQVTM and CDR2 ANQGSEA. V lost 7 bases, J lost 4 bases, and 6 bases stayed unmatched. The CDR3 nucleotides read TGCAGCGCGCTCCAGGGGGCGGGAAACACCATATATTTT. The encoded protein is CSALQGAGNTIYF. Complete variable domain (other parts from reference TRBV29-1 and TRBJ1-3): SAVISQKPSRDICQRGTSLTIQCQVDSQVTMMFWYRQQPGQSLTLIATANQGSEATYESGFVIDKFPISRPNLTFSTLTVSNMSPEDSSIYLCSALQGAGNTIYFGEGSWLTVV.

This sequence joins TRBV19 and TRBJ2-7; 7 positions match TRBD1. CDR1 and CDR2 from the germline V gene are LNHDA and SQIVND (reference sequence). The CDR3 runs 15 residues. The V segment lost 6 bases and the J segment 5 bases; nucleotides outside the gene matches: 13. The CDR3 sequence: CASSRRRQGANEQYF. DNA of the CDR3: TGTGCCAGTAGCCGAAGGAGACAGGGTGCCAACGAGCAGTACTTC.

A few counts support this clone. The rearrangement links TRBV25-1 to TRBJ2-1, with D perhaps TRBD1 (6 bases). Trimming stripped 8 bases from V and 8 bases from J, with 16 bases between. From germline, CDR1 is MGHDK and CDR2 SYGVNS. This CDR3 contains 13 residues. The chain's CDR3 is CASQTTGIYEQFF. CDR3 sequence (DNA): TGTGCCAGCCAAACTACAGGGATCTATGAGCAGTTCTTC.

The gene calls are TRBV4-3 and TRBJ1-5; D remains ambiguous. There are 14 residues in the CDR3. Trimming stripped 1 base from V and 5 bases from J, with 9 bases between. CDR1 is LGHNA, CDR2 YSLEER, per germline. The CDR3 loop reads CASSQAQLDQPQHF. CDR3 DNA: TGCGCCAGCAGCCAAGCCCAACTAGATCAGCCCCAGCATTTT.

This clone has just a few counts. The chain recombines TRBV29-1 with TRBJ1-4; possibly TRBD1 for D (6 bases). V lost 4 bases to trimming and J lost 8 bases, with 14 bases between them. Germline V gene sequence: CDR1 SQVTM, CDR2 ANQGSEA. The CDR3 length is 13 residues. The CDR3 is CSVVLQRGEKLFF. The CDR3 nucleotides read TGCAGCGTTGTACTGCAAAGGGGGGAAAAACTGTTTTTT.

The chain combines TRBV27 with TRBJ2-1, with 7 bases identical to TRBD1. CDR1 and CDR2 from the germline V gene are MNHEY and SMNVEV (reference sequence). Trimming took 3 bases from V and 7 from J; bases not matched to a gene: 6. There are 14 residues in the CDR3. The CDR3 nucleotides are TGTGCCAGCAGTTTGAACAGGGGTCAAAATGAGCAGTTCTTC. Translated: CASSLNRGQNEQFF.

J is TRBJ2-1 and V is TRBV5-1; possibly TRBD2 for D (6 bases). This CDR3 has 15 residues. Germline CDR1 is SGHRS and CDR2 is YFSETQ. The ends were cut back, 0 bases at V and 1 base at J, with 8 bases in the middle. The CDR3 DNA reads as TGCGCCAGCAGCTTGGTGGGGGGTTCCTACAATGAGCAGTTCTTC. This sequence encodes CASSLVGGSYNEQFF.

The V and J genes are TRBV7-9 and TRBJ2-1, with 8 bases lining up with TRBD2. The CDR3 is made up of 17 amino acids. V was clipped by 1 base and J by 5 bases; unmatched bases: 10. The germline CDR1 and CDR2 sequences are SEHNR and FQNEAQ (reference sequence). CDR3 sequence reads: CASSLEIGGGNHNEQFF. CDR3 bases: TGTGCCAGCAGCTTAGAGATCGGCGGGGGGAACCACAATGAGCAGTTCTTC.

The chain joins TRBV5-1 to TRBJ1-3; possibly TRBD1 for D (5 bases). Looked up from germline, CDR1 is SGHRS and CDR2 is YFSETQ. This CDR3 region has 15 residues. V lost 2 bases to trimming and J lost 0 bases, with 9 bases between them. CDR3 in amino acids: CASSFLGGSGNTIYF. The CDR3 nucleotides are TGCGCCAGCAGCTTTCTCGGGGGCTCTGGAAACACCATATATTTT.

This sequence joins TRBV9 and TRBJ2-3, with D uncertain. The germline V gene encodes CDR1 SGDLS and CDR2 YYNGEE. This CDR3 comprises 16 residues. V lost 0 bases, J lost 1 base, and 12 bases lay in between. The CDR3 bases are TGTGCCAGCAGCGTAGAAGAGAGGTGGGGCACAGATACGCAGTATTTT. It codes for CASSVEERWGTDTQYF.

This chain links TRBV4-2 with TRBJ1-5; 7 bases agree with TRBD1. J lost 6 bases, V lost 0 bases, and 8 bases had no gene match. The CDR3 totals 16 residues. The V gene's germline CDR1 is LGHNA and CDR2 YNFKEQ. The CDR3 region is CASSQDIGTVGQPQHF. CDR3 DNA sequence: TGTGCCAGCAGCCAAGATATCGGGACAGTGGGTCAGCCCCAGCATTTT.

The V and J genes are TRBV7-9 and TRBJ1-5; D remains ambiguous. Germline-derived CDR1 and CDR2 are SEHNR and FQNEAQ (reference sequence). This CDR3 is 13 amino acids long. V was cut by 3 bases and J by 5 bases, with 8 bases left in between. DNA of the CDR3: TGTGCCAGCAGCTTTTCCGAGCATCAGCCCCAGCATTTT. This translates into CASSFSEHQPQHF.

The chain recombines TRBV6-6 with TRBJ2-5, with 7 bases aligning to TRBD1. The junction had 5 bases not matched to a gene; V was cut back by 5 bases and J by 5 bases. Germline assignment: CDR1 MNHNY and CDR2 SVGAGI (reference sequence). The CDR3 contains 13 residues. CDR3 sequence (DNA): TGTGCCAGCAGTGCACAGGGGTGGGAGACCCAGTACTTC. This translates into CASSAQGWETQYF.

This clone was counted a few times. Other DNA sequences in this specimen translate into the identical CDR3. The CDR3 here is CASSPDRDTEAFF. CDR3 sequence (DNA): TGTGCCAGCAGTCCAGACAGGGACACTGAAGCTTTCTTT. V gene TRBV7-2 combines with J gene TRBJ1-1, with 7 bases matching TRBD1. Germline CDR1 SGHTA, CDR2 FQGNSA. The J segment lost 3 bases and the V segment lost 6 bases, leaving 4 bases of the junction unmatched. The CDR3 is 13 residues long.

This clone was detected a few times. This chain joins TRBV20-1 and TRBJ1-1; D remains unclear. This CDR3 spans 10 amino acids. CDR1 is DFQATT, CDR2 SNEGSKA, per germline (reference sequence). Trimming shortened V by 4 bases and J by 0 bases, and 0 bases separated the two germline ends. The CDR3 sequence: CSAMNTEAFF. The DNA of the CDR3 is TGCAGTGCTATGAACACTGAAGCTTTCTTT.

The genes are TRBV27 and TRBJ2-7; 7 nucleotides align to TRBD1. V shed 6 bases and J 3 bases; nucleotides not matched to a gene: 11. Germline loops: CDR1 MNHEY, CDR2 SMNVEV (reference sequence). The CDR3 sequence is 15 residues long. The CDR3, as DNA: TGTGCCAGCAGAAGGGACCGGGACAGAGGCTACGAGCAGTACTTC. Translation: CASRRDRDRGYEQYF.

The chain links TRBV14 to TRBJ2-3, with TRBD1 identical over 12 bases. The CDR3 is made up of 17 amino acids. Germline-derived CDR1 and CDR2 are SGHDN and FVKESK. Trimming at V came to 5 bases and at J to 6 bases, leaving 12 bases not matched to a gene. In DNA form, the CDR3 reads TGTGCCAGCAGCGGCCGGGACAGGGGGCGCAGAATGGATACGCAGTATTTT. As protein: CASSGRDRGRRMDTQYF.

This clone turned up a few times. This chain links TRBV4-3 with TRBJ1-4; D gene uncertain. The germline V and J ends were trimmed by 2 bases and 3 bases, with 10 bases remaining between them. There are 15 residues in the CDR3. Germline loops: CDR1 LGHNA, CDR2 YSLEER. The CDR3 DNA is TGCGCCAGCAGCCAATCCCTGGGAGCTAATGAAAAACTGTTTTTT. Its translation: CASSQSLGANEKLFF.

This clone has a handful of counts. The chain has TRBV11-2 and TRBJ1-2; 10 bases fit TRBD1. There are 15 residues in the CDR3. V shed 0 bases and J 6 bases; nucleotides not matched to a gene: 4. Per germline, CDR1 SGHAT and CDR2 FQNNGV. CDR3 sequence reads: CASSLEGTGVHGYTF. Written as DNA, the CDR3 is TGTGCCAGCAGCTTAGAAGGGACAGGGGTCCATGGCTACACCTTC.

The genes are TRBV30 and TRBJ1-2, with D unresolved. CDR1 is GTSNPN and CDR2 is SVGIG in the germline V gene (reference sequence). The CDR3 consists of 12 residues. Trimming took 0 bases from V and 8 from J, leaving 10 bases between them. The CDR3 DNA reads TGTGCCTGGAGTGTAAGTGGATTCGGCTACACCTTC. Its translation is CAWSVSGFGYTF.

The CDR3 nucleotides read TGTGCCAGCAGTCGAGACCCCGGCGGGACTGAAGCTTTCTTT. It specifies CASSRDPGGTEAFF. This chain uses TRBV6-5 with TRBJ1-1; D is unclear. Germline lookup yields CDR1 MNHEY and CDR2 SVGAGI. CDR3 length equals 14 residues. Trimming cost V 5 bases and J 5 bases, with 15 bases left between them.

In this sample, this clone turned up a few times. This sequence joins TRBV11-2 and TRBJ2-7, with 9 bases aligning to TRBD1. The germline CDR1 and CDR2 sequences are SGHAT and FQNNGV. The V gene end was trimmed by 5 bases and the J gene end by 9 bases; junction bases not matched to a gene: 5. CDR3 length equals 12 residues. DNA of the CDR3: TGTGCCAGCAGCGAGGGACAGGGCTTGCAGTACTTC. Its protein product is CASSEGQGLQYF.

This clone was seen a few times. CDR3 sequence (DNA): TGTGCCAGCAGCTACGACGGGACAGGGTATTACAATGAGCAGTTCTTC. Its protein is CASSYDGTGYYNEQFF. The V gene is TRBV28, the J gene TRBJ2-1; 9 bases fit TRBD1. The CDR3 is 16 residues long. The germline V gene encodes CDR1 MDHEN and CDR2 SYDVKM. V lost 6 bases to trimming and J lost 4 bases; unmatched junction nucleotides: 10. The whole variable domain, filled in from reference TRBV28 and TRBJ2-1, reads DVKVTQSSRYLVKRTGEKVFLECVQDMDHENMFWYRQDPGLGLRLIYFSYDVKMKEKGDIPEGYSVSREKKERFSLILESASTNQTSMYLCASSYDGTGYYNEQFFGPGTRLTVL.

The V and J genes are TRBV28 and TRBJ2-7, with 7 bases fitting TRBD1. The CDR3 covers 13 residues. Germline assignment: CDR1 MDHEN and CDR2 SYDVKM. Trimming removed 6 bases from V and 3 bases from J; junction bases left unmatched: 5. This CDR3 reads CASSSGQNYEQYF. For the CDR3, the DNA is TGTGCCAGCAGCTCGGGACAGAACTACGAGCAGTACTTC.

The table lists this clone with a few counts. The V gene is TRBV7-2, the J gene TRBJ2-1, with D hard to call. V was cut by 4 bases and J by 0 bases, with 7 bases left in between. Germline V gene sequence: CDR1 SGHTA, CDR2 FQGNSA. This CDR3 is 14 amino acids long. CDR3 DNA: TGTGCCAGCAGCTCCTCAAGCTCCTACAATGAGCAGTTCTTC. Translation: CASSSSSSYNEQFF. Full variable domain (outside the CDR3, taken from reference TRBV7-2 and TRBJ2-1): GAGVSQSPSNKVTEKGKDVELRCDPISGHTALYWYRQSLGQGLEFLIYFQGNSAPDKSGLPSDRFSAERTGGSVSTLTIQRTQQEDSAVYLCASSSSSSYNEQFFGPGTRLTVL.

The rearrangement uses TRBV5-4 and TRBJ2-2, with 8 nucleotides matching TRBD1. This CDR3 is built from 16 residues. V dropped 2 bases and J dropped 7; count of bases not matched to a gene: 10. Germline V gene sequence: CDR1 SGHNT, CDR2 YYREEE (reference sequence). As DNA, the CDR3 is TGTGCCAGCAGCTTAAGGCAGGGGGCCTTGTTCGGGGAGCTGTTTTTT. Translation gives CASSLRQGALFGELFF.

CDR3 DNA: TGCGCCAGCAGCCGCCGACAGCTGGACACTGAAGCTTTCTTT. It yields the protein CASSRRQLDTEAFF. The chain employs TRBV4-1 and TRBJ1-1; tentatively, D is TRBD1 (5 bases). This CDR3 has 14 amino acids. Germline V CDR1 and CDR2: MGHRA, YSYEKL. Trimming took off 4 bases at V and 3 bases at J, with 12 bases between the two ends.

This clone was detected a few times. This rearrangement joins TRBV13 to TRBJ2-1; TRBD1 agrees at 8 bases. CDR1 is PRHDT, CDR2 FYEKMQ, per germline (reference sequence). The junction had 15 bases not matched to a gene; V was cut back by 0 bases and J by 5 bases. This CDR3 comprises 19 residues. Here the CDR3 DNA reads TGTGCCAGCAGCTTAGGCCGCAGGGGGCGCAAACCCCATAACAATGAGCAGTTCTTC. This translates into CASSLGRRGRKPHNNEQFF.